The source of this T cell receptor (beta chain) is a study of CD8+ T cells in alopecia areata. Note on this clone: Its antigen is still unknown.

Following RNA extraction, reverse transcription yielded cDNA that acted as the sequencing template. The assay was immunoSEQ multiplex PCR, and TCRdb's table has in-frame clones only and misses some. Found here are some 180,000 clones, about 53% of them singletons; the top ten hold 10% to 13%. General study points: Researchers reported that TCR sharing among patients proved less clear than in mice, possibly HLA-linked. Scalp samples also contribute reads from the resident alphabeta T cells found in normal skin.

In germline, CDR1 is MGHDK, CDR2 SYGVNS. The CDR3 spans 13 residues. J was trimmed by 4 bases and V by 5 bases; bases with no gene match: 3. The sample's treatment: oral pan-JAK inhibitor, 5-10 mg twice daily. V is TRBV25-1 and J is TRBJ1-1, with 8 bases that match TRBD1. The material sequenced was CD8+ T cells sorted from blood, taken at week 24, from a patient treated with tofacitinib. This TCR came from a human donor with alopecia areata. The chain's CDR3 is CASSTGGVTEAFF. The DNA of the CDR3 is TGTGCCAGCAGTACAGGGGGAGTCACTGAAGCTTTCTTT.